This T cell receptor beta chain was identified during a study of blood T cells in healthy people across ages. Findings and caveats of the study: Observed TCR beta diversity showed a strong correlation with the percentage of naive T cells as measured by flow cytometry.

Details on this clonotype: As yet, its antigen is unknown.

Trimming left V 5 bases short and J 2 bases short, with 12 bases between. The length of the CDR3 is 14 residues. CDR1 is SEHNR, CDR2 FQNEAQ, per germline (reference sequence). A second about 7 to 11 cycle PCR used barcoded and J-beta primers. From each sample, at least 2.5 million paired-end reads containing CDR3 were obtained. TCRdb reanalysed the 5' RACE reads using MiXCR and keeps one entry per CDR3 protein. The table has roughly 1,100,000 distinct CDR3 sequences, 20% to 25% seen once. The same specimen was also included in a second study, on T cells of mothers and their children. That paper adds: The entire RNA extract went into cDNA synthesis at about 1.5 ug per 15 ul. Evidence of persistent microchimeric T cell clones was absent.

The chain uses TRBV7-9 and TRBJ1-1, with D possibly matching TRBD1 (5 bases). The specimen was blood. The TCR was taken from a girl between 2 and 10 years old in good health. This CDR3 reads CASSPGGSNTEAFF. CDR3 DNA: TGTGCCAGCAGCCCCGGGGGGAGTAACACTGAAGCTTTCTTT.